This T cell receptor (beta chain) originates from a study of cytomegalovirus exposure and HLA in healthy donors. Study-level information: The same platform was used for the 110 or so validation repertoires and the approximately 670 first-cohort repertoires, a later analysis reported.

Study-wide findings and caveats: Cytomegalovirus status, reportedly, was diagnosed with high specificity and sensitivity by the classifier. In vitro assays verified that three CMV-associated chains recognized CMV antigens specifically. The investigators catalogued 150 to 200 TCR beta chains as cytomegalovirus-associated.

Worth noting for this clone: Antigen unknown.

Clones were sequenced by immunoSEQ multiplex PCR, and TCRdb holds only the in-frame ones, with some missing. The sample lists 82,000 or so clones; 85% to 95% were seen once. The CDR3 contains 15 residues. CDR1 and CDR2 from the germline V gene are SGHAT and FQNNGV. Trimming cost V 1 base and J 1 base, with 11 bases left between them. The sample consisted of PBMCs. This TCR was recovered from a woman between 18 and 29 years old in good health and CMV-seronegative. This sequence joins TRBV11-2 and TRBJ2-7, with D possibly being TRBD2 (5 bases). The CDR3 nucleotides read TGTGCCAGCAGCTTAGTCACGCCGGGGTCCTACGAGCAGTACTTC. Translating it yields CASSLVTPGSYEQYF. The full variable domain, rest sourced from reference TRBV11-2 and TRBJ2-7, is EAGVAQSPRYKIIEKRQSVAFWCNPISGHATLYWYQQILGQGPKLLIQFQNNGVVDDSQLPKDRFSAERLKGVDSTLKIQPAKLEDSAVYLCASSLVTPGSYEQYFGPGTRLTVT.